A selection of T cell receptor beta chains follows, all from one sample in a study of blood T cells in healthy people across ages. From the 5' RACE reads, TCRdb called clonotypes with MiXCR, one entry per CDR3 protein. This repertoire shows 750,000 to 950,000 distinct CDR3 sequences, 25% to 30% found once; its top ten account for about 2.9%. The sample was also reused in another study, on T cells of mothers and their children.

Source material: blood. The receptors shown here come from a boy aged 5-17 years in good health. Each CDR3 is given without its conserved first and last residue.

TRBV9,TRBJ1-1,ASSVGSLGNTEAF
TRBV2,TRBJ2-2,ASGVVKDTGELF
TRBV6-7,TRBJ2-1,ASSYVGLAGMPAYNEQF
TRBV6-6,TRBJ2-3,ASRNTGTKNTDTQY
TRBV5-4,TRBJ2-4,ASSFGGNIQY
TRBV28,TRBJ2-5,TSSPVGEETQY
TRBV20-1,TRBJ1-4,SARPRGVGATNEKLF
TRBV12-3/TRBV12-4,NA,ASSPQSVSYEQY
TRBV3-1,TRBJ2-7,ASSHTGTEDEQY
TRBV10-3,TRBJ2-7,AISEGRGSSYEQY